The 16 T cell receptor beta chains below were found in one sample sequenced in a study of blood T cells in healthy people across ages. Alongside a J-beta primer mix, a sample-barcoded 5' primer served in a second PCR lasting about 6 to 12 cycles. MiXCR, run by TCRdb on the 5' RACE reads, gives a single entry per CDR3 protein. The repertoire has a few hundred thousand distinct CDR3 sequences, roughly half of them found once; the top ten carry under 65%. Sequenced input: blood. These receptor sequences come from a man between 60 and 70 years old in good health.

This clonotype was counted a few times. V usage is TRBV27 and J usage is TRBJ2-5; D not resolved. The closer fit of TRBJ2-7 to the DNA end suggests the J call may be wrong. The length of the CDR3 is 15 residues. Germline V CDR1 and CDR2: MNHEY, SMNVEV (reference sequence). DNA for the CDR3: TGTGCCAGCAGCGATAGGGTGAACTCTCCCTACGAGCAGTACTTC. Protein: CASSDRVNSPYEQYF.

V is TRBV20-1 and J is TRBJ1-5; D ambiguous. Germline CDR1 reads DFQATT; CDR2 reads SNEGSKA (reference sequence). Trimming stripped 7 bases from V and 4 bases from J, with 14 bases between. The CDR3 loop spans 13 amino acids. The CDR3 loop is CSGIQATNQPQHF. The CDR3 coding sequence is TGCAGTGGGATTCAGGCAACGAATCAGCCCCAGCATTTT.

This clonotype appeared many times. V gene TRBV10-3 combines with J gene TRBJ1-4; no definite D call. Germline assignment: CDR1 ENHRY and CDR2 SYGVKD. The germline V and J ends were trimmed by 6 bases and 8 bases, with 13 bases remaining between them. The CDR3 spans 13 residues. CDR3 in amino acids: CAISGALGEKLFF. In DNA, the CDR3 is TGTGCCATCAGCGGTGCCCTTGGGGAAAAACTGTTTTTT.

This clonotype was picked up a small number of times. V gene TRBV6-5 combines with J gene TRBJ2-5; D may be TRBD1 or TRBD2 (5 bases each). This CDR3 contains 12 residues. V lost 6 bases to trimming and J lost 11 bases, with 16 bases between them. Per germline, CDR1 MNHEY and CDR2 SVGAGI. CDR3 sequence (DNA): TGTGCCAGCAGGGGCAGCCTAGGGGAGCAGTACTTC. It is translated as CASRGSLGEQYF.

J is TRBJ2-5 and V is TRBV4-3, with D perhaps TRBD2 (5 bases). The germline V gene has CDR1 LGHNA and CDR2 YSLEER. The CDR3 covers 15 residues. V dropped 0 bases and J dropped 5 bases, with 13 bases sitting between them. The CDR3 region has the DNA TGCGCCAGCAGCCAAGAAAGGGTAGCGAGTGAGACCCAGTACTTC. Its translation is CASSQERVASETQYF.

Only a few counts were recorded for this clonotype. The chain links TRBV24-1 to TRBJ2-3; unclear D gene. CDR3 length: 14 amino acids. With 3 bases removed from V and 10 bases from J, the gap between germline ends came to 16 bases. Germline assignment: CDR1 KGHDR and CDR2 SFDVKD. The CDR3 here is CATSDTDGPRAQYF. The CDR3 coding sequence is TGTGCCACCAGTGATACCGACGGACCCCGGGCGCAGTATTTT.

This clonotype was observed a handful of times. V and J are TRBV7-2 and TRBJ2-5, with D perhaps being TRBD1 or TRBD2 (5 bases each). Germline V gene lookup returns CDR1 SGHTA and CDR2 FQGNSA. Between the trimmed V and J ends, which lost 5 bases and 4 bases, there was a span of 14 bases. The CDR3 contains 14 residues. The CDR3 nucleotides are TGTGCCAGCAGCGTAGGCTCGGGACGAGAGACCCAGTACTTC. It yields the protein CASSVGSGRETQYF.

The chain couples TRBV4-3 to TRBJ2-1; 8 bases match TRBD2. The V gene end was trimmed by 1 base and the J gene end by 7 bases; junction bases not matched to a gene: 6. The CDR3 extends over 15 amino acids. CDR1 and CDR2 (germline): LGHNA, YSLEER. CDR3 sequence reads: CASSQAGTRSNEQFF. CDR3 coding DNA: TGCGCCAGCAGCCAAGCCGGGACTAGAAGTAATGAGCAGTTCTTC.

The chain links TRBV6-2 or TRBV6-3 to TRBJ2-3, with 8 bases identical to TRBD2. The CDR3 sequence is 19 residues long. The V segment lost 6 bases and the J segment 2 bases; nucleotides outside the gene matches: 19. Germline CDR1 is MNHEY and CDR2 is SVGEGT. The CDR3 nucleotides read TGTGCCAGCAGCAAACCGGGAGGGGCTCCCGGCTCCCTCACAGATACGCAGTATTTT. Its translation: CASSKPGGAPGSLTDTQYF.

This clonotype has ten or more counts. The genes are TRBV10-3 and TRBJ2-1, with 11 nucleotides matching TRBD1. J was trimmed by 10 bases and V by 8 bases; bases with no gene match: 10. The CDR3 has 14 amino acids. Germline V gene sequence: CDR1 ENHRY, CDR2 SYGVKD. CDR3 residues: CAIRHADRGQEQFF. CDR3 coding DNA: TGTGCCATCCGCCACGCGGACAGGGGGCAGGAGCAGTTCTTC.

This chain uses TRBV29-1 with TRBJ1-1; no definite D call. Trimming cost V 4 bases and J 1 base, with 7 bases left between them. This CDR3 has 12 residues. The germline V gene has CDR1 SQVTM and CDR2 ANQGSEA. The CDR3, as DNA: TGCAGCGTTGTTGGTGGGAACACTGAAGCTTTCTTT. This translates into CSVVGGNTEAFF.

This chain links TRBV3-1 with TRBJ1-2, with a possible D match to TRBD1 (6 bases). There are 15 residues in the CDR3. Per germline, CDR1 LGHDT and CDR2 YNNKEL (reference sequence). The V end lost 0 bases, the J end lost 7 bases, and 15 bases lay between the germline ends. The CDR3 bases are TGTGCCAGCAGCCAAGAGGGTAGGGGGGCGCGTGGCTACACCTTC. As protein: CASSQEGRGARGYTF.

As concerns this clonotype: A much larger clone lies a single base off, so this may be a read error. The V gene is TRBV11-2, the J gene TRBJ2-3; D is uncertain. Germline CDR1 SGHAT, CDR2 FQNNGV. The CDR3 loop spans 13 amino acids. The CDR3 coding sequence is TGTGCCAGCAGCTTAGCAGTCACAGATGCGCAGTATTTT. Amino acids: CASSLAVTDAQYF. Full variable domain (rest looked up from reference TRBV11-2 and TRBJ2-3): EAGVAQSPRYKIIEKRQSVAFWCNPISGHATLYWYQQILGQGPKLLIQFQNNGVVDDSQLPKDRFSAERLKGVDSTLKIQPAKLEDSAVYLCASSLAVTDAQYFGPGTRLTVL.

This rearrangement joins TRBV6-6 to TRBJ2-7, with TRBD2 identical over 8 bases. CDR3 length: 16 amino acids. The V gene end was trimmed by 6 bases and the J gene end by 1 base; junction bases not matched to a gene: 11. Germline loops: CDR1 MNHNY, CDR2 SVGAGI (reference sequence). Here the CDR3 DNA reads TGTGCCAGCAGATCCACCGGGGGGGTTTTGTCCTACGAGCAGTACTTC. This encodes CASRSTGGVLSYEQYF.

The CDR3: CASRNAAGLAGVGTDTQYF. Here the CDR3 DNA reads TGTGCCAGCAGGAACGCGGCAGGACTAGCGGGAGTGGGGACAGATACGCAGTATTTT. This rearrangement joins TRBV6-2 or TRBV6-3 to TRBJ2-3; 13 bases map to TRBD2. V shed 6 bases, J shed 3 bases, and the junction held 15 bases outside the gene matches. The CDR3 loop spans 19 amino acids. Germline loops: CDR1 MNHEY, CDR2 SVGEGT.

The chain links TRBV28 to TRBJ1-1, with D maybe TRBD1 (5 bases). Germline V gene data show CDR1 as MDHEN and CDR2 as SYDVKM. V shed 2 bases and J shed 0 bases, with 10 bases lying between them. The CDR3 is 15 amino acids. CDR3 coding DNA: TGTGCCAGCAGTTTAAAGGGACGGCTGAACACTGAAGCTTTCTTT. Its translation is CASSLKGRLNTEAFF. Variable domain in full (rest from reference TRBV28 and TRBJ1-1): DVKVTQSSRYLVKRTGEKVFLECVQDMDHENMFWYRQDPGLGLRLIYFSYDVKMKEKGDIPEGYSVSREKKERFSLILESASTNQTSMYLCASSLKGRLNTEAFFGQGTRLTVV.